In this sample, the clone carrying this TCR beta chain turned up many times. Its antigen remains unknown. The source of the sample is a study of T cell repertoires in cytomegalovirus infection. As for the study in general: The public TCR beta signatures pointed to both CMV infection and matching HLA type.

This CDR3 comprises 18 residues. The V and J ends lost 0 bases and 0 bases respectively, with 15 bases between them. Germline V gives CDR1 MDHEN, CDR2 SYDVKM. TCRdb re-called the reads through MiXCR, storing one row per CDR3 protein. This sample yields roughly 230,000 distinct CDR3 sequences, of which approximately 7% are seen a single time; roughly 6% belongs to the top ten. General study findings and limits: HLA-C-restricted TCR beta clonotypes specific for CMV led the ex vivo response. Carriers of CMV plus the relevant HLA were identified by cumulative public TCR beta family frequency.

Specimen: PBMCs. The V call is TRBV28, the J call TRBJ2-4; D tentatively fits TRBD1 or TRBD2 (6 bases each). The clonotype comes from a human donor in good health (CMV status not recorded). Some clones in this sample may be carry-over from other donors' samples. The CDR3 coding sequence is TGTGCCAGCAGTTTATGGTTTCTGGGGGGCCTAGCCAAAAACATTCAGTACTTC. As protein: CASSLWFLGGLAKNIQYF.